What follows are 3 T cell receptor beta chains derived from one specimen sequenced in a study of T cell repertoires and HLA-DP antigens. Repertoires were generated with immunoSEQ multiplex PCR, while TCRdb's copy carries only in-frame clones and drops some. The table shows roughly 70,000 clones, with just under 80% occurring only once. These receptors are not linked to any known antigen. The sequenced material came from CD4+ T cells from PBMCs. These receptors were obtained from a man in his fifties or sixties in good health and CMV-seronegative.

The chain joins TRBV11-2 to TRBJ2-5; D may correspond to TRBD1 or TRBD2 (6 bases each). V lost 5 bases to trimming and J lost 4 bases, with 17 bases between them. The CDR3 covers 15 residues. CDR1 and CDR2 (germline): SGHAT, FQNNGV. CDR3 DNA sequence: TGTGCCAGCAGCCCGAGAGGGGGGCTGGTAGAGACCCAGTACTTC. This encodes CASSPRGGLVETQYF.

The chain uses TRBV2 and TRBJ2-7, with a possible D match to TRBD1 (6 bases). V shed 8 bases and J shed 5 bases, with 10 bases lying between them. Germline CDR1 reads SNHLY; CDR2 reads FYNNEI. The CDR3 spans 11 residues. Here the CDR3 DNA reads TGTGCCAGCCGACAGGTCGACGAGCAGTACTTC. Its translation is CASRQVDEQYF.

The rearrangement links TRBV2 to TRBJ2-1; 12 nucleotides match TRBD2. V lost 5 bases and J lost 7; bases outside the gene matches: 18. Per germline, CDR1 SNHLY and CDR2 FYNNEI. The CDR3 extends over 19 amino acids. The CDR3 nucleotides are TGTGCCAGCAGTCCGCGACTAGCGGGAGAGGCCTATTCTGGGAATGAGCAGTTCTTC. The encoded protein is CASSPRLAGEAYSGNEQFF.